The rows below give T cell receptor beta chains drawn from one sample of a study of blood T cell repertoires in COVID-19. The method was immunoSEQ multiplex PCR; TCRdb's version includes in-frame clones alone and lacks a portion of them. The sample comprises about 410,000 clones, 86% of which are singletons, and more than 1.4% rests with the top ten. The sample comprised peripheral blood. The receptor source for this set is a young woman with active or convalescent COVID-19. Each CDR3 is given with its conserved first and last residue. A D gene is named only where the DNA matches it firmly. Size is omitted from some rows. Given values are once, few, many or a class for expanded clones.

.	13	TRBJ1-1	.	TRBV7-2	CARPGSRWAEAFF	TGTGCCAGGCCCGGAAGTCGGTGGGCGGAAGCTTTCTTT
.	19	TRBJ1-2	TRBD1	TRBV6-1	CASSDPWDREKAFNYGYTF	TGTGCCAGCAGTGACCCCTGGGACAGGGAAAAAGCGTTTAACTATGGCTACACCTTC
.	14	TRBJ2-2	TRBD2	TRBV11-2	CASSRRGLTGELFF	TGTGCCAGCAGCCGGAGGGGACTAACCGGGGAGCTGTTTTTT
few	14	TRBJ2-7	.	TRBV5-6	CASRITGNSYEQYF	TGTGCCAGCAGGATAACAGGTAACTCCTACGAGCAGTACTTC
.	14	TRBJ1-5	.	TRBV27	CASSPRGSNQPQHF	TGTGCCAGCAGCCCCAGGGGTAGCAATCAGCCCCAGCATTTT
.	15	TRBJ2-7	TRBD2	TRBV6-5	CASSSYTGGPREQYF	TGTGCCAGCAGCTCGTACACGGGAGGGCCACGCGAGCAGTACTTC
.	15	TRBJ1-5	TRBD1	TRBV19	CASSIGTGGVTPQHF	TGTGCCAGTAGTATAGGGACAGGGGGCGTCACGCCCCAGCATTTT
.	11	TRBJ2-5	.	TRBV12-3/TRBV12-4	CASSRGETQYF	TGTGCCAGCAGTCGCGGGGAGACCCAGTACTTC
.	16	TRBJ2-7	TRBD1	TRBV4-1	CASSQAPGQGSYEQYF	TGCGCCAGCAGCCAGGCGCCCGGACAGGGTTCCTACGAGCAGTACTTC
.	17	TRBJ2-2	TRBD2	TRBV19	CASTASGRVVYTGELFF	TGTGCCAGTACAGCTAGCGGGAGGGTAGTATACACCGGGGAGCTGTTTTTT
few	15	TRBJ1-6	TRBD1	TRBV5-4	CASSPPGQGYSPLHF	TGTGCCAGCAGCCCCCCGGGACAGGGGTATTCACCCCTCCACTTT
once	15	TRBJ2-3	.	TRBV15	CATSTTSKGTDTQYF	TGTGCCACCAGCACTACTAGCAAAGGCACAGATACGCAGTATTTT
once	11	TRBJ1-2	.	TRBV6-5	CASLGGVGYTF	TGTGCCAGCTTAGGGGGGGTTGGCTACACCTTC
.	12	TRBJ2-1	TRBD2	TRBV11-2	CASLREGYEQFF	TGTGCCAGCCTCCGGGAGGGGTATGAGCAGTTCTTC
.	17	TRBJ1-5	.	TRBV5-6	CASSLAAVGGGNQPQHF	TGTGCCAGCAGCTTGGCCGCGGTAGGGGGAGGCAATCAGCCCCAGCATTTT
.	13	TRBJ1-2	.	TRBV6-1	CASSDGPFYGYTF	TGTGCCAGCAGTGATGGGCCCTTCTATGGCTACACCTTC
.	16	TRBJ2-3	TRBD2	TRBV7-6	CASSLLTSGATDTQYF	TGTGCCAGCAGCTTACTGACTAGCGGGGCTACAGATACGCAGTATTTT
.	13	TRBJ1-1	TRBD1	TRBV2	CASSGQGNTEAFF	TGTGCCAGCAGCGGACAGGGGAACACTGAAGCTTTCTTT
.	15	TRBJ1-3	.	TRBV5-6	CASSFKQLSGNTIYF	TGTGCCAGCAGCTTTAAACAGCTCTCTGGAAACACCATATATTTT
.	19	TRBJ1-3	.	TRBV21-1	CASSSQAVGEGSAGNTIYF	.
few	14	TRBJ1-1	.	TRBV5-1	CASSPTTVNTEAFF	TGCGCCAGCAGCCCAACGACAGTCAACACTGAAGCTTTCTTT
.	15	TRBJ1-2	.	TRBV15	CATSRDREANYGYTF	TGTGCCACCAGCAGAGATCGGGAGGCTAACTATGGCTACACCTTC
.	14	TRBJ2-1	TRBD2	TRBV5-1	CASSLVGTSWEQFF	TGCGCCAGCAGCTTGGTAGGGACTAGCTGGGAGCAGTTCTTC
.	14	TRBJ2-7	TRBD1	TRBV14	CASSQTGQGFEQYF	TGTGCCAGCAGCCAGACGGGACAGGGGTTCGAGCAGTACTTC
.	14	TRBJ1-2	.	TRBV2	CASSEWTNNYGYTF	TGTGCCAGCAGTGAATGGACAAACAACTATGGCTACACCTTC
.	15	TRBJ2-1	TRBD2	TRBV6-5	CASSDSGRAYNEQFF	TGTGCCAGCAGCGATAGCGGGAGGGCATACAATGAGCAGTTCTTC
.	13	TRBJ2-5	TRBD2	TRBV6-5	CASNRLAGETQYF	TGTGCCAGCAATCGTCTAGCGGGAGAGACCCAGTACTTC
.	14	TRBJ1-2	TRBD1	TRBV5-1	CASRPTGNNYGYTF	TGCGCCAGCAGACCGACAGGGAATAACTATGGCTACACCTTC
.	13	TRBJ2-7	.	TRBV5-1	CASSATEFYEQYF	TGCGCCAGCAGCGCCACAGAGTTCTACGAGCAGTACTTC
.	16	TRBJ1-3	.	TRBV6-1	CASSEGQGDSGNTIYF	TGTGCCAGCAGTGAAGGGCAGGGCGACTCTGGAAACACCATATATTTT
few	15	TRBJ1-1	TRBD1	TRBV27	CASSLLAATGTGAFF	TGTGCCAGCAGTTTATTAGCCGCGACAGGGACAGGAGCTTTCTTT
once	14	TRBJ1-4	TRBD1	TRBV25-1	CASRTGTGNEKLFF	TGTGCCAGTCGGACCGGGACAGGGAATGAAAAACTGTTTTTT
few	17	TRBJ1-4	TRBD1	TRBV7-9	CASSLDFLTGDNEKLFF	TGTGCCAGCAGCTTAGATTTTCTAACAGGGGATAATGAAAAACTGTTTTTT
.	15	TRBJ1-2	.	TRBV29-1	CSVPTSQGRGYGYTF	TGCAGCGTTCCTACTTCACAGGGTCGTGGCTATGGCTACACCTTC
.	15	TRBJ2-7	TRBD1	TRBV19	CASSNPGQGANEQYF	TGTGCCAGTAGTAACCCGGGACAGGGGGCGAATGAGCAGTACTTC
.	13	TRBJ1-2	TRBD1	TRBV19	CASSAGQGYGYTF	TGTGCCAGTAGTGCCGGACAGGGCTATGGCTACACCTTC
.	15	TRBJ1-3	.	TRBV9	CASSVDGISGNTIYF	TGTGCCAGCAGCGTAGATGGCATCTCTGGAAACACCATATATTTT
.	17	TRBJ2-2	.	TRBV11-3	CASSLAGGTTNTGELFF	TGTGCCAGCAGCTTAGCAGGTGGAACCACGAACACCGGGGAGCTGTTTTTT
.	14	TRBJ2-1	.	TRBV10-1	CASSKREVDNEQFF	TGCGCCAGCAGTAAGAGGGAGGTCGACAATGAGCAGTTCTTC
.	18	TRBJ1-2	TRBD1	TRBV2	CASYEIRQGGIYNYGYTF	TGTGCCAGCTACGAAATCCGACAGGGGGGTATTTATAACTATGGCTACACCTTC
.	16	TRBJ2-2	TRBD1	TRBV10-1	CASSDPGQVPAGELFF	TGCGCCAGCAGTGATCCCGGACAGGTCCCGGCCGGGGAGCTGTTTTTT
.	14	TRBJ1-1	.	TRBV6-2/TRBV6-3	CASSYPFEGAEAFF	TGTGCCAGCAGTTACCCCTTCGAGGGAGCTGAAGCTTTCTTT
.	15	TRBJ1-6	.	TRBV7-2	CASSPGPQGSAALHF	TGTGCCAGCAGCCCCGGACCCCAGGGATCTGCGGCCCTCCACTTT
.	14	TRBJ2-1	.	TRBV5-6	CASSQLQGFDEQFF	TGTGCCAGCAGCCAGCTGCAGGGGTTCGATGAGCAGTTCTTC
.	14	TRBJ1-2	.	TRBV5-6	CASSPGVVYYGYTF	TGTGCCAGCAGCCCCGGTGTGGTTTACTATGGCTACACCTTC
.	15	TRBJ2-4	.	TRBV19	CASALRGIAKNIQYF	TGTGCCAGTGCTCTCAGGGGTATAGCCAAAAACATTCAGTACTTC
.	14	TRBJ1-1	.	TRBV18	CASSPQKNNGGAFF	TGTGCCAGCTCACCACAGAAAAATAATGGGGGGGCTTTCTTT
.	16	TRBJ2-7	TRBD2	TRBV5-4	CASSALEAGGVYEQYF	TGTGCCAGCAGCGCCCTTGAAGCGGGAGGTGTCTACGAGCAGTACTTC
.	16	TRBJ2-2	TRBD1	TRBV5-4	CASSLIPRGPTGELFF	TGTGCCAGCAGCTTGATTCCGAGGGGGCCCACCGGGGAGCTGTTTTTT
.	14	TRBJ1-1	.	TRBV5-1	CASSLGNRDTEAFF	TGCGCCAGCAGCTTGGGGAATCGGGACACTGAAGCTTTCTTT
once	12	TRBJ2-5	.	TRBV10-2	CATSDFQETQYF	TGCGCCACTTCGGACTTCCAAGAGACCCAGTACTTC
.	16	TRBJ1-1	.	TRBV5-1	CASSYDLVTENTEAFF	TGCGCCAGCAGCTACGACCTGGTGACAGAGAACACTGAAGCTTTCTTT